One and the same sample provided the 27 T cell receptor beta chains below, sequenced in a study of blood T cells in healthy people across ages (dated by TCRdb to the mid-2010s). To prepare the library, 5' RACE was applied. The sequencing machine was an Illumina HiSeq 2500. The second PCR ran for about 6 to 12 cycles and used a J-beta primer mix along with a sample-barcoded 5' primer. TCRdb trimmed public reads at Q25 via fastp, called clones via MiXCR and kept in-frame beta chains. A single entry per CDR3 protein holds the most common genes and DNA from its merged rows. The sample table shows 600,000 or so distinct CDR3 sequences, and about 30% are seen once. Approximately 14% of the sample is taken by the ten largest. Sequenced input: blood. The receptors come from an elderly woman in good health.

The rearrangement joins TRBV29-1 to TRBJ1-1; no definite D call. The CDR3 has 12 residues. Germline V gene sequence: CDR1 SQVTM, CDR2 ANQGSEA. Trimming removed 3 bases at V and 4 bases at J, with 9 bases between. The CDR3 reads CSVDLVGTEAFF. CDR3 in DNA: TGCAGCGTTGACCTGGTCGGCACTGAAGCTTTCTTT.

This clonotype has only a few counts. The rearrangement links TRBV20-1 to TRBJ1-1; 7 bases align to TRBD1. V lost 3 bases and J lost 2; bases outside the gene matches: 3. This CDR3 region has 13 residues. Germline CDR1 is DFQATT and CDR2 is SNEGSKA (reference sequence). CDR3 in DNA: TGCAGTGCTAGCACAGGGGTTAACACTGAAGCTTTCTTT. Amino acid sequence: CSASTGVNTEAFF.

This clonotype showed up just once. A much larger clone differs by one base, so this may be a read error. The V gene is TRBV2, the J gene TRBJ2-4; D is perhaps TRBD1 (5 bases). The CDR3 loop spans 11 amino acids. V lost 7 bases, J lost 13 bases, and 14 bases lay in between. Germline assignment: CDR1 SNHLY and CDR2 FYNNEI. The CDR3 loop is CASTRVNVQYF. The CDR3 nucleotides read TGTGCCAGCACCAGGGTAAACGTGCAGTACTTC. Filled out from reference TRBV2 and TRBJ2-4, the complete variable domain reads EPEVTQTPSHQVTQMGQEVILRCVPISNHLYFYWYRQILGQKVEFLVSFYNNEISEKSEIFDDQFSVERPDGSNFTLKIRSTKLEDSAMYFCASTRVNVQYFGAGTRLSVL.

The chain uses TRBV7-2 and TRBJ2-7, with 7 bases identical to TRBD1. The CDR3 sequence is 14 residues long. With V trimmed by 7 bases and J by 5 bases, 11 bases remained unmatched. In germline, CDR1 is SGHTA, CDR2 FQGNSA. The CDR3 sequence is CASTEEDRSNEQYF. The CDR3 DNA follows: TGTGCCAGCACCGAGGAGGACAGGTCCAACGAGCAGTACTTC.

This chain links TRBV6-6 with TRBJ1-5, with TRBD1 as a possible D gene (6 bases). The V and J ends lost 5 bases and 6 bases respectively, with 14 bases between them. Germline CDR1 and CDR2: MNHNY and SVGAGI (reference sequence). CDR3 length equals 14 residues. The CDR3 loop is CASSQQGGGQPQHF. DNA of the CDR3: TGTGCCAGCAGTCAACAGGGCGGCGGTCAGCCCCAGCATTTT.

This clonotype was seen ten or more times. The junction differs from germline at one of its ends, possibly a read error. The chain is built from TRBV20-1 and TRBJ2-5, with 8 bases aligning to TRBD2. The CDR3 is 13 residues long. Germline V lookup: CDR1 DFQATT, CDR2 SNEGSKA (reference sequence). The CDR3 nucleotides are TGCAGTGCAAGAGCGGGGGAGACAAAGACCCAGTACTTC. As protein: CSARAGETKTQYF.

This clonotype was seen at least ten times. V usage is TRBV5-1 and J usage is TRBJ2-1; D remains ambiguous. This CDR3 is 13 amino acids long. Trimming shortened V by 0 bases and J by 6 bases, and 7 bases separated the two germline ends. The germline CDR1 and CDR2 sequences are SGHRS and YFSETQ. The chain's CDR3 is CASSLDRINEQFF. Written as DNA, the CDR3 is TGCGCCAGCAGCTTGGACAGAATCAATGAGCAGTTCTTC. Full variable domain (missing parts from reference TRBV5-1 and TRBJ2-1): KAGVTQTPRYLIKTRGQQVTLSCSPISGHRSVSWYQQTPGQGLQFLFEYFSETQRNKGNFPGRFSGRQFSNSRSEMNVSTLELGDSALYLCASSLDRINEQFFGPGTRLTVL.

This clonotype came up a few times. The gene calls are TRBV5-5 and TRBJ2-6, with D possibly TRBD1 on 5 matching bases. The CDR3 covers 21 residues. Trimming stripped 3 bases from V and 15 bases from J, with 40 bases between. Germline V gene sequence: CDR1 SGHKS, CDR2 YYEKEE (reference sequence). The CDR3 DNA is TGTGCCAGCAGCTCGCACGTGGCCGGGTCTAAACAGTTCTCTGGGGCCGACGCCCTGACTTTC. This sequence encodes CASSSHVAGSKQFSGADALTF.

The sample holds many counts of this clonotype. The V gene is TRBV9, the J gene TRBJ2-5, with D tentatively TRBD1 (6 bases). Germline CDR1 and CDR2: SGDLS and YYNGEE. This CDR3 contains 16 residues. V was clipped by 3 bases and J by 1 base, with 16 bases between them. CDR3: CASSADAGESQETQYF. The CDR3 DNA reads as TGTGCCAGCAGCGCCGATGCAGGGGAATCCCAAGAGACCCAGTACTTC.

The table lists this clonotype with many counts. DNA for the CDR3: TGTGCCAGCAGCCCCCTACTAGCTCTTAGCACAGATACGCAGTATTTT. Translation: CASSPLLALSTDTQYF. The rearrangement links TRBV3-1 to TRBJ2-3; D might be TRBD2 (6 bases). This CDR3 contains 16 residues. V was pared by 4 bases and J by 0 bases, with 14 bases between. Germline V lookup: CDR1 LGHDT, CDR2 YNNKEL (reference sequence).

The sample holds a few counts of this clonotype. This sequence joins TRBV6-2 or TRBV6-3 and TRBJ2-2, with unresolved D. From germline, CDR1 is MNHEY and CDR2 SVGEGT. The CDR3 spans 11 residues. Trimming took off 8 bases at V and 5 bases at J, with 6 bases between the two ends. Here the CDR3 reads CASGRTGELFF. The CDR3 nucleotides read TGTGCCAGCGGAAGGACCGGGGAGCTGTTTTTT.

The V call is TRBV6-5, the J call TRBJ1-5; 7 nucleotides match TRBD1. CDR1 MNHEY and CDR2 SVGAGI come from the germline V gene. The trim removed 6 bases at V and 12 bases at J, leaving 14 bases unmatched. The CDR3 loop spans 14 amino acids. The CDR3 protein is CASRLGQRRGDQHF. CDR3 bases: TGTGCCAGCAGACTGGGACAGAGGAGAGGGGACCAGCATTTT.

The table lists this clonotype with a few counts. This chain joins TRBV28 and TRBJ1-5; 8 positions agree with TRBD1. V lost 3 bases to trimming and J lost 3 bases; unmatched junction nucleotides: 7. From germline, CDR1 is MDHEN and CDR2 SYDVKM. This CDR3 comprises 16 residues. CDR3 amino acids: CASSFIGTGFNQPQHF. The CDR3 DNA follows: TGTGCCAGCAGTTTCATAGGGACAGGTTTCAATCAGCCCCAGCATTTT.

This clonotype was counted a few times. The gene calls are TRBV5-1 and TRBJ1-1; D not resolved. Germline V gives CDR1 SGHRS, CDR2 YFSETQ. This CDR3 contains 14 residues. V shed 2 bases and J shed 0 bases, with 8 bases lying between them. The CDR3 sequence: CASSFNSMNTEAFF. The DNA of the CDR3 is TGCGCCAGCAGCTTCAATTCCATGAACACTGAAGCTTTCTTT.

Of note for this clonotype: A clone one base away is much larger, so this may be a read error. This chain connects TRBV3-1 to TRBJ1-2; D is ambiguous. CDR3 size: 17 residues. The V end was cut by 8 bases, the J end by 1 base, with 23 bases between. Germline-derived CDR1 and CDR2 are LGHDT and YNNKEL (reference sequence). CDR3 bases: TGTGCCAGCGGCCCGAGCCCCTGGACCGGACTTAACTATGGCTACACCTTC. Protein sequence: CASGPSPWTGLNYGYTF.

Remarks on this clonotype: Relative to the germline gene, one junction end is altered; a read error may explain this. The rearrangement uses TRBV20-1 and TRBJ1-1; D might be TRBD1 (5 bases). CDR3 length: 12 residues. Germline loops: CDR1 DFQATT, CDR2 SNEGSKA (reference sequence). The CDR3 nucleotides are TGCAGGGCTAGCGGGGGGGGCACTGAAGCTTTCTTT. Encoded protein: CRASGGGTEAFF.

This clonotype was recorded at least ten times. The chain employs TRBV7-2 and TRBJ2-4; D gene unclear. V was clipped by 4 bases and J by 8 bases, with 18 bases between them. The CDR3 consists of 15 residues. CDR1 SGHTA and CDR2 FQGNSA come from the germline V gene. The CDR3 loop reads CASSSTLTLGHIQYF. DNA of the CDR3: TGTGCCAGCAGCTCGACCTTGACGCTAGGTCACATTCAGTACTTC.

Turning to this clonotype: A junction end diverges from the germline sequence, so it may reflect a read error. The chain carries TRBV28 and TRBJ1-4; D not certain. The CDR3 consists of 13 residues. CDR1 is MDHEN, CDR2 SYDVKM, per germline. The CDR3 bases are TGTGCCAGCAGTTACGCCTATAATGAAAAACGGTTTTTT. Translating gives CASSYAYNEKRFF.

This clonotype was detected ten times or more. The V call is TRBV7-9, the J call TRBJ2-6; D is unresolved. Trimming left V 2 bases short and J 3 bases short, with 8 bases between. CDR1 and CDR2 from the germline V gene are SEHNR and FQNEAQ (reference sequence). The CDR3 extends over 15 amino acids. This chain's CDR3 is CASSLLGVGANVLTF. Written as DNA, the CDR3 is TGTGCCAGCAGCTTATTAGGAGTTGGGGCCAACGTCCTGACTTTC.

About this clonotype: Given a much more abundant clone one base away, this may be a read error. The rearrangement uses TRBV9 and TRBJ2-7; a weak D match, TRBD2 (7 bases). The CDR3 consists of 13 residues. Germline values: CDR1 SGDLS, CDR2 YYNGEE. CDR3 sequence (DNA): TGTGCCAGCAGCGTAAGGGGGGGCGACGAGCGGTACTTC. Its translation is CASSVRGGDERYF.

The V gene is TRBV7-2, the J gene TRBJ2-7; 11 positions agree with TRBD2. The CDR3 extends over 15 amino acids. The ends lost 3 bases at V and 12 bases at J; junction bases unmatched: 13. Germline lookup yields CDR1 SGHTA and CDR2 FQGNSA. Here the CDR3 DNA reads TGTGCCAGCAGCTTTAGCGGGGGGGACAAAGAGACCCGGTACTTC. Translating gives CASSFSGGDKETRYF.

J is TRBJ2-1 and V is TRBV6-1, with 7 nucleotides matching TRBD1. Unmatched junction bases numbered 8, after V lost 7 bases and J lost 8 bases. This CDR3 comprises 13 residues. Germline V gene lookup returns CDR1 MNHNS and CDR2 SASEGT. The CDR3 DNA sequence: TGTGCCAGCACTGGACAGGTTGTTCATGAGCAGTTCTTC. Its translation is CASTGQVVHEQFF.

V usage is TRBV19 and J usage is TRBJ2-1, with 8 bases fitting TRBD1. CDR1 is LNHDA and CDR2 is SQIVND in the germline V gene (reference sequence). This CDR3 is built from 17 residues. V dropped 7 bases and J dropped 5; count of bases not matched to a gene: 16. DNA for the CDR3: TGTGCCAGTACCCTCCGGCGGGACAGGAACCGAAACAATGAGCAGTTCTTC. Encoded protein: CASTLRRDRNRNNEQFF.

This clonotype has more than one count but fewer than ten. Possible read error: a much larger clone is one base away. V is TRBV18 and J is TRBJ2-7, with TRBD2 identical over 8 bases. The assigned J gene may be wrong: the sequence end matches TRBJ2-1 better. CDR3 length: 16 residues. Germline-derived CDR1 and CDR2 are KGHSH and LQKENI. As DNA, the CDR3 is TGTGCCAGCTCACCACGTCAGCGGGGGAGCTCCTACGAGCAGTTCTTC. It yields the protein CASSPRQRGSSYEQFF.

With regard to this clonotype: A read error is possible here, since a much larger clone lies one base away. The V call is TRBV10-3, the J call TRBJ2-7, with 10 nucleotides matching TRBD1. CDR1 ENHRY and CDR2 SYGVKD come from the germline V gene. The CDR3 runs to 15 residues. The chain's CDR3 is CTISESRTGGYEQYF. The CDR3 nucleotides are TGTACCATCAGTGAGTCCCGGACAGGGGGCTACGAGCAGTACTTC.

This clonotype was recorded many times. This sequence joins TRBV25-1 and TRBJ2-3; 8 bases align to TRBD2. Germline V gives CDR1 MGHDK, CDR2 SYGVNS. V trimming: 3 bases; J trimming: 7 bases; junction bases outside the gene matches: 12. The CDR3 extends over 16 amino acids. CDR3 loop: CASSDHKPGGLNTQYF. The CDR3 region has the DNA TGTGCCAGCAGTGACCACAAACCGGGGGGGCTAAATACGCAGTATTTT.

This clonotype came up many times. The V gene is TRBV4-2, the J gene TRBJ2-4; no firm D call. The germline CDR1 and CDR2 sequences are LGHNA and YNFKEQ. This CDR3 spans 18 amino acids. V was cut by 4 bases and J by 0 bases, with 19 bases left in between. The CDR3 DNA follows: TGTGCCAGCAGCCGAGACTCGGAGTCAGCATTAGCCAAAAACATTCAGTACTTC. Its protein is CASSRDSESALAKNIQYF.